The rows below give T cell receptor beta chains drawn from one sample of a study of cytomegalovirus exposure and HLA in healthy donors. TCRdb keeps only in-frame clones here, not all; method: immunoSEQ multiplex PCR. The sample holds 120,000 to 150,000 clones, 82% seen once. Sequenced sample: PBMCs. The receptors here all came from a man aged 30 to 45 in good health and CMV-seropositive. Both conserved end residues are part of each CDR3. The D gene is left open where the match is weak.

V gene	D gene	J gene	CDR3 protein	CDR3 DNA
TRBV19	TRBD2	TRBJ2-2	CASSTSGGAAGELFF	TGTGCCAGTTCGACTAGCGGGGGGGCGGCCGGGGAGCTGTTTTTT
TRBV5-1	.	TRBJ1-1	CASSGSREQGTEAFF	TGCGCCAGCAGCGGCTCCAGGGAGCAGGGGACTGAAGCTTTCTTT
TRBV30	.	TRBJ2-5	CAWSVRTSKETQYF	TGTGCCTGGAGTGTAAGAACTTCAAAAGAGACCCAGTACTTC
TRBV2	.	TRBJ1-5	CASSAQDSNQPQHF	TGTGCCAGCAGTGCCCAGGATAGCAATCAGCCCCAGCATTTT
TRBV6-1	.	TRBJ1-1	CASLDSEAFF	TGTGCCAGCCTTGACAGTGAAGCTTTCTTT
TRBV7-9	.	TRBJ1-5	CASSLAEGWSQHF	TGTGCCAGCAGCTTAGCGGAGGGTTGGTCCCAGCATTTT
TRBV6-1	TRBD1	TRBJ2-7	CASSASSGTGTSYEQYF	TGTGCCAGCAGTGCCTCTTCCGGGACAGGGACCTCCTACGAGCAGTACTTC
TRBV9	TRBD2	TRBJ2-1	CASSVEGLAGNEQFF	TGTGCCAGCAGCGTAGAAGGACTAGCGGGGAATGAGCAGTTCTTC
TRBV5-6	TRBD1	TRBJ2-2	CASSTGTGHGELFF	TGTGCCAGCAGTACCGGGACAGGGCACGGGGAGCTGTTTTTT
TRBV19	TRBD1	TRBJ2-1	CASSTIQGANEQFF	TGTGCCAGTAGTACGATCCAGGGGGCCAATGAGCAGTTCTTC